What follows is one T cell receptor beta chain and its context. Its antigen is unknown. Losses at the gene ends were 1 base for V and 4 bases for J; bases not matched to a gene: 10. Germline V gene data show CDR1 as LGHNA and CDR2 as YNFKEQ. The length of the CDR3 is 17 residues. The source of the sample is a study of T-cell memory formation after mild COVID-19. General study findings and limits: Clonal second-wave expansions that peaked on day 37 had unconfirmed SARS-CoV-2 specificity.

TCRdb ran MiXCR on the 5' RACE reads and lists one entry per CDR3 protein. The table includes just over 350,000 distinct CDR3 sequences, approximately 15% detected once. Sequencing was carried out using PBMCs or a T cell subset sorted from them (not recorded which). This chain connects TRBV4-2 to TRBJ2-3; 8 bases are a match to TRBD2. The sequence derives from a man between 18 and 29 years old who had mild COVID-19 (a few samples of this study predate the infection). Cell type and time point are not known. The CDR3 is CASSQVPTAGEPDTQYF. The CDR3 DNA follows: TGTGCCAGCAGCCAAGTTCCGACAGCGGGGGAGCCAGATACGCAGTATTTT.